Only a few counts were recorded for the clone carrying this T cell receptor beta chain. Trimming left V 4 bases short and J 7 bases short, with 14 bases between. Germline lookup yields CDR1 ENHRY and CDR2 SYGVKD. The CDR3 sequence is 14 residues long. The sample is drawn from a study of T cells in Graves' hyperthyroidism and ophthalmopathy. There were TCR beta CDR3 regions amplified from RNA transcripts. A set of HTBI primers served as the primers for a first-round RT-PCR of the TCR CDR3. One entry per CDR3 protein results from TCRdb running MiXCR on the multiplex PCR reads. The table includes approximately 350,000 distinct CDR3 sequences, roughly 15% detected once. Fresh peripheral blood, roughly 9.3 ml, was the source of the PBMCs.

Sequencing was performed on blood. The rearrangement links TRBV10-3 to TRBJ1-5, with TRBD1 as a possible D gene (5 bases). The TCR comes from a woman in her fifties or sixties with Graves' ophthalmopathy. This CDR3 reads CAISGDPTGQPQHF. The CDR3 DNA reads as TGTGCCATCAGTGGGGACCCTACGGGGCAGCCCCAGCATTTT.